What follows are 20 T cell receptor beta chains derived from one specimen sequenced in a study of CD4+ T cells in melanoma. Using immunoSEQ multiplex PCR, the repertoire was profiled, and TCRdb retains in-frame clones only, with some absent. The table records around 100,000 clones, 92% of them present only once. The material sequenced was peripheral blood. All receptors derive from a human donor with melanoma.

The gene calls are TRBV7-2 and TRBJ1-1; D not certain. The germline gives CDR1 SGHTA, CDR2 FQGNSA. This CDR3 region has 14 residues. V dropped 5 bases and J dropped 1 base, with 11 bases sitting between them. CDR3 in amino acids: CASSRAGRNTEAFF. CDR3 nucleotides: TGTGCCAGCAGCCGGGCAGGTCGGAACACTGAAGCTTTCTTT.

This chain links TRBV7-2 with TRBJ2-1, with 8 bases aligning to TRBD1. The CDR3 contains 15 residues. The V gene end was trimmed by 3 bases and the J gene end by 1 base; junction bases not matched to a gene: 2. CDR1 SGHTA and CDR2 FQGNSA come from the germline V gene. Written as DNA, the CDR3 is TGTGCCAGCAGCTTCGGACAGGGATCCTACAATGAGCAGTTCTTC. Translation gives CASSFGQGSYNEQFF.

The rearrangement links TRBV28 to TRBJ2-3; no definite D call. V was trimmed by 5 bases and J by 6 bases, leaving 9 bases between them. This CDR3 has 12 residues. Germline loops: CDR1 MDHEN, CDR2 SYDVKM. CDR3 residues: CASSGVVDTQYF. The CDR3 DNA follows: TGTGCCAGCAGTGGGGTAGTGGATACGCAGTATTTT.

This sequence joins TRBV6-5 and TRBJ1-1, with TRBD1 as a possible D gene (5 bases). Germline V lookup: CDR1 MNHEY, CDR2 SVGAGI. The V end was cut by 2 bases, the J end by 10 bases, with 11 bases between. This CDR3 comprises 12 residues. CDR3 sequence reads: CASSYGWGRAFF. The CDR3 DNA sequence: TGTGCCAGCAGTTACGGGTGGGGACGAGCTTTCTTT.

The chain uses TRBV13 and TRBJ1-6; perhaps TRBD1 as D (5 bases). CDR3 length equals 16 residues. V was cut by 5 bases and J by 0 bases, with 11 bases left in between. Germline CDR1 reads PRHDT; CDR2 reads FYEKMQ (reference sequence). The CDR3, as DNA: TGTGCCAGCAGCAACCGACAGAGCTCCTATAATTCACCCCTCCACTTT. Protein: CASSNRQSSYNSPLHF.

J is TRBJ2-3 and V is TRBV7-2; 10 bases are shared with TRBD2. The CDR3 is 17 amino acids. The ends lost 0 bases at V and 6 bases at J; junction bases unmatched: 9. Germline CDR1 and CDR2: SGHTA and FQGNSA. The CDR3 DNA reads TGTGCCAGCAGCTTAGCATCTAGCGGGGGCTCGGCGGATACGCAGTATTTT. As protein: CASSLASSGGSADTQYF.

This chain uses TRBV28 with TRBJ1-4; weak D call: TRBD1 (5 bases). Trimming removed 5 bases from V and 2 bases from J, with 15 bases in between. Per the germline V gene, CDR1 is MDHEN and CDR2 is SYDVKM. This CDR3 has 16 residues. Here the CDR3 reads CASSAPRGVTNEKLFF. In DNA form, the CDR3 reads TGTGCCAGCAGTGCCCCGAGGGGCGTCACTAATGAAAAACTGTTTTTT.

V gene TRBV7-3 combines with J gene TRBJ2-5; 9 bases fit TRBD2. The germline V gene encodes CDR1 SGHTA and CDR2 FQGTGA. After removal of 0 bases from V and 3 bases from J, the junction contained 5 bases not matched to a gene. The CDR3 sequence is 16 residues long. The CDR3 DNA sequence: TGTGCCAGCAGCTTAACGAGGGCTAGCGGGGAAGAGACCCAGTACTTC. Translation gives CASSLTRASGEETQYF.

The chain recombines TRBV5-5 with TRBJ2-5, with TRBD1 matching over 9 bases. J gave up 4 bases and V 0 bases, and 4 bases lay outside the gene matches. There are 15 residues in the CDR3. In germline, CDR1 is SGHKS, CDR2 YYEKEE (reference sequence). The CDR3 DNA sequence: TGTGCCAGCAGCTTGGTTGGGACAGGGCGAGAGACCCAGTACTTC. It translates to CASSLVGTGRETQYF.

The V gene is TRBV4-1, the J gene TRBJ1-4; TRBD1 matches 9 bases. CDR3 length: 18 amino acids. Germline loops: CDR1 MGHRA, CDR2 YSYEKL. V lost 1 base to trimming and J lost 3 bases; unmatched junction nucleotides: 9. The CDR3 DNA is TGCGCCAGCAGCCAAGGGGGACAGGGACCTGCTGCTAATGAAAAACTGTTTTTT. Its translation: CASSQGGQGPAANEKLFF.

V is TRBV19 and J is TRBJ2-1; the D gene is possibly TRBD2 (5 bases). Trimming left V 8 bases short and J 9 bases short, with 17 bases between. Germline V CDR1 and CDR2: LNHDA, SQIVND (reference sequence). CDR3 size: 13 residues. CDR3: CASSLAPWSEQFF. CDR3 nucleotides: TGTGCCAGTTCTCTAGCCCCATGGAGTGAGCAGTTCTTC. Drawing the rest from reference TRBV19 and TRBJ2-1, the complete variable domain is DGGITQSPKYLFRKEGQNVTLSCEQNLNHDAMYWYRQDPGQGLRLIYYSQIVNDFQKGDIAEGYSVSREKKESFPLTVTSAQKNPTAFYLCASSLAPWSEQFFGPGTRLTVL.

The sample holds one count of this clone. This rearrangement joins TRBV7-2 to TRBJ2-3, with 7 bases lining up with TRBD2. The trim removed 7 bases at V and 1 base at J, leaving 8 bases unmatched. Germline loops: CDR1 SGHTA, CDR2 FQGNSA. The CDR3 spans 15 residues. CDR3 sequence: CASTQVAGRTDTQYF. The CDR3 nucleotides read TGTGCCAGCACCCAGGTAGCGGGTCGCACAGATACGCAGTATTTT.

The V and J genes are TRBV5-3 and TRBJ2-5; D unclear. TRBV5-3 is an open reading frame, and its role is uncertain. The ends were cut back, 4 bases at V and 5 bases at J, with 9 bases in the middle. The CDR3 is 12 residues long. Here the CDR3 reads CARSLPRETQYF. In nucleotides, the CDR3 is TGTGCCAGAAGCCTGCCCCGGGAGACCCAGTACTTC.

CDR3 bases: TGTGCCAGCAGTTTCTCTAACACCGGGGAGCTGTTTTTT. Translated: CASSFSNTGELFF. This chain joins TRBV28 and TRBJ2-2; D not certain. The CDR3 contains 13 residues. The ends were cut back, 3 bases at V and 2 bases at J, with 4 bases in the middle. Germline V gene data show CDR1 as MDHEN and CDR2 as SYDVKM.

CDR3 nucleotide sequence: TGTGCCAGCAGCCAAGATAGGCAGGAGCAGAACACTGAAGCTTTCTTT. Encoded protein: CASSQDRQEQNTEAFF. This sequence joins TRBV14 and TRBJ1-1; no clear D gene. CDR1 is SGHDN, CDR2 FVKESK, per germline. The CDR3 spans 16 residues. Trimming cost V 0 bases and J 1 base, with 12 bases left between them. The full variable domain, rest sourced from reference TRBV14 and TRBJ1-1, is EAGVTQFPSHSVIEKGQTVTLRCDPISGHDNLYWYRRVMGKEIKFLLHFVKESKQDESGMPNNRFLAERTGGTYSTLKVQPAELEDSGVYFCASSQDRQEQNTEAFFGQGTRLTVV.

CDR3 amino acids: CASSLNGQYEQYF. The CDR3 DNA follows: TGTGCCAGCAGCTTAAATGGGCAGTACGAGCAGTACTTC. J is TRBJ2-7 and V is TRBV11-2; D is undetermined. V was shortened by 2 bases and J by 4 bases, with 9 bases between the two germline ends. The V gene's germline CDR1 is SGHAT and CDR2 FQNNGV. The CDR3 spans 13 residues.

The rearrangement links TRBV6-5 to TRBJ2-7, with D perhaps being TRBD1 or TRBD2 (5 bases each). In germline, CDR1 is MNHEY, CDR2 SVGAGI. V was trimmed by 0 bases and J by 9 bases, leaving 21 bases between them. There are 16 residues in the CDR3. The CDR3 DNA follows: TGTGCCAGCAGTTACTCTGAGGGGCGTAGGACCGGCGGGCAGTACTTC. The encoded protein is CASSYSEGRRTGGQYF.

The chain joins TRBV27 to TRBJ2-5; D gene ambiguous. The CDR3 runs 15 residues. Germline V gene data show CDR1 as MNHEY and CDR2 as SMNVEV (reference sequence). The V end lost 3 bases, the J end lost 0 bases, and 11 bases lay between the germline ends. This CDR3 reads CASSLSYTYQETQYF. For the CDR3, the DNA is TGTGCCAGCAGTTTGAGCTACACGTACCAAGAGACCCAGTACTTC.

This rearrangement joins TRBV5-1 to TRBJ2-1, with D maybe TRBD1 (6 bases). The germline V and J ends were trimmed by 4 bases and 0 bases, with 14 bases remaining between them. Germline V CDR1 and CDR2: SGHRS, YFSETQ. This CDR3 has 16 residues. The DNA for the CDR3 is TGCGCCAGCAGCCCTACAGGGTCCTCCTCCTACAATGAGCAGTTCTTC. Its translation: CASSPTGSSSYNEQFF.

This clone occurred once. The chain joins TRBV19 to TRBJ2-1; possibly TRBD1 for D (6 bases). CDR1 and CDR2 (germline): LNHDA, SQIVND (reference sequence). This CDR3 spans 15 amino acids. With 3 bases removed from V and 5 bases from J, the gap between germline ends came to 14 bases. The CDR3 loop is CASSINRASDNEQFF. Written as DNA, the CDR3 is TGTGCCAGTAGTATCAACAGGGCGTCGGACAATGAGCAGTTCTTC. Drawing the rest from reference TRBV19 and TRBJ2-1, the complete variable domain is DGGITQSPKYLFRKEGQNVTLSCEQNLNHDAMYWYRQDPGQGLRLIYYSQIVNDFQKGDIAEGYSVSREKKESFPLTVTSAQKNPTAFYLCASSINRASDNEQFFGPGTRLTVL.